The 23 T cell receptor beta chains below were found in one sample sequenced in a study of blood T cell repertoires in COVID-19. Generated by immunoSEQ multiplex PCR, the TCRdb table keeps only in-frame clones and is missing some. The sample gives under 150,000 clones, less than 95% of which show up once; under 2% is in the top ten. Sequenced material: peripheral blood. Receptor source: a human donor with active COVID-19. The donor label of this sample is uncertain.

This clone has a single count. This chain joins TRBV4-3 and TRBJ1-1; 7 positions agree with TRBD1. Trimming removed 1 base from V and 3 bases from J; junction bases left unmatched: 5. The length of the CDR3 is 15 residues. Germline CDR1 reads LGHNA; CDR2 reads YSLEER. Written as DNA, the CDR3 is TGCGCCAGCAGCCAAGCCGACAGGGCGGACACTGAAGCTTTCTTT. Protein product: CASSQADRADTEAFF.

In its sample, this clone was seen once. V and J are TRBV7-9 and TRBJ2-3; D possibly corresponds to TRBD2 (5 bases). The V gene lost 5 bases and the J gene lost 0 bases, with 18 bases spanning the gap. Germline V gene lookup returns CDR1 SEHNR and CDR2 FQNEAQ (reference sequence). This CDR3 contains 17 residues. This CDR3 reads CASSQDLSRGSTDTQYF. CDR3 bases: TGTGCCAGCAGCCAAGACCTCTCCAGAGGGAGCACAGATACGCAGTATTTT.

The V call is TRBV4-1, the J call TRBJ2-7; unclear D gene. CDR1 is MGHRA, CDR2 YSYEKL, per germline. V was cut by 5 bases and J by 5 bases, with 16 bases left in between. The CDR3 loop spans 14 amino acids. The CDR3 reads CASSIERVSDEQYF. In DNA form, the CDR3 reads TGCGCCAGCAGCATAGAACGGGTATCCGACGAGCAGTACTTC.

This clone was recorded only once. The CDR3 protein is CASSPGTAYPNYGYTF. CDR3 coding DNA: TGTGCCAGCAGCCCTGGGACAGCCTACCCCAACTATGGCTACACCTTC. This chain uses TRBV9 with TRBJ1-2, with 7 nucleotides matching TRBD1. The CDR3 runs 16 residues. Trimming took 4 bases from V and 2 from J; bases not matched to a gene: 11. CDR1 and CDR2 from the germline V gene are SGDLS and YYNGEE.

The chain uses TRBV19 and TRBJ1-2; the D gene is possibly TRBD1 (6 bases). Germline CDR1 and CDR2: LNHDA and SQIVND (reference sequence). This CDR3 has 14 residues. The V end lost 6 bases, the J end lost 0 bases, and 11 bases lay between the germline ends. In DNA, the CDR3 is TGTGCCAGTAGGGCGGACAGCGCTAACTATGGCTACACCTTC. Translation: CASRADSANYGYTF.

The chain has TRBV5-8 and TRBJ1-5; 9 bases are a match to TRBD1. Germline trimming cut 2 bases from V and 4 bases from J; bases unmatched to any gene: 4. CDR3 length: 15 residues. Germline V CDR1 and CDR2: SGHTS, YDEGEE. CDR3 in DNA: TGTGCCAGCAGCTTTACAGGGGGCAGGAATCAGCCCCAGCATTTT. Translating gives CASSFTGGRNQPQHF.

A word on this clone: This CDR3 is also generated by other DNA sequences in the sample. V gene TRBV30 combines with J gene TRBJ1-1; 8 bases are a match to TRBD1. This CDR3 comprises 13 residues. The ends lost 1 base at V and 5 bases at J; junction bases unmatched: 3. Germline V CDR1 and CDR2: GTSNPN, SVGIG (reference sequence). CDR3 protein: CAWSGQGATEAFF. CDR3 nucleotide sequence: TGTGCCTGGAGTGGGCAGGGGGCTACTGAAGCTTTCTTT.

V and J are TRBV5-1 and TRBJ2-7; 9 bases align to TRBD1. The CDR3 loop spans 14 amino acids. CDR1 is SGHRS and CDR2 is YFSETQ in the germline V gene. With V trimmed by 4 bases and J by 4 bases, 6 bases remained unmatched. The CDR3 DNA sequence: TGCGCCAGCAGCGTACCGGGACAGGGTTACGAGCAGTACTTC. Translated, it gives CASSVPGQGYEQYF.

Here the CDR3 DNA reads TGTGCCACCAGTGACGAACTCAGCACAGATACGCAGTATTTT. This codes for CATSDELSTDTQYF. V and J are TRBV24-1 and TRBJ2-3; D is ambiguous. V was trimmed by 4 bases and J by 0 bases, leaving 7 bases between them. This CDR3 spans 14 amino acids. The germline V gene encodes CDR1 KGHDR and CDR2 SFDVKD.

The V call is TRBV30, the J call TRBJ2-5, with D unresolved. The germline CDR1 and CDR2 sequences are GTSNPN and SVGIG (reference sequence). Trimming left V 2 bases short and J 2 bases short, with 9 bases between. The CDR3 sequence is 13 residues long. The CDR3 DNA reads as TGTGCCTGGAGTCGTGGCATGCAAGAGACCCAGTACTTC. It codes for CAWSRGMQETQYF.

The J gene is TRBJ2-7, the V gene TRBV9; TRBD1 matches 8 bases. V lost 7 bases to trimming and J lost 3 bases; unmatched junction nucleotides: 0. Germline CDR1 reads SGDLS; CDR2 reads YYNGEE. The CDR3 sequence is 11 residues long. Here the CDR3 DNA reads TGTGCCAGCGGACAGGGCTACGAGCAGTACTTC. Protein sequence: CASGQGYEQYF.

The DNA for the CDR3 is TGTGCCAGCAGCTTAGCAGGCAGGACAACCTACGAGCAGTACTTC. Its protein is CASSLAGRTTYEQYF. The chain joins TRBV7-2 to TRBJ2-7; D possibly corresponds to TRBD1 (5 bases). Trimming left V 0 bases short and J 2 bases short, with 11 bases between. The germline V gene encodes CDR1 SGHTA and CDR2 FQGNSA. The CDR3 sequence is 15 residues long.

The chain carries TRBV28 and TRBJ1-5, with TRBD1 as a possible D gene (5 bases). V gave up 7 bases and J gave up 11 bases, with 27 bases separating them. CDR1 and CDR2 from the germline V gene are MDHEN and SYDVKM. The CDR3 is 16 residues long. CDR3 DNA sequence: TGTGCCAGCACCTTAACAGGCCGGCCGATTACTATTTCCCAGCATTTT. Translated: CASTLTGRPITISQHF.

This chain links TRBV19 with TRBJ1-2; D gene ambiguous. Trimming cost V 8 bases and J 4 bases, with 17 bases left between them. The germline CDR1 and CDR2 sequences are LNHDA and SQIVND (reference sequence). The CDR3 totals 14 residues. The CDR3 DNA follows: TGTGCCAGTCGTTCAGAGGCAGCCGTCTATGGCTACACCTTC. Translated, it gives CASRSEAAVYGYTF.

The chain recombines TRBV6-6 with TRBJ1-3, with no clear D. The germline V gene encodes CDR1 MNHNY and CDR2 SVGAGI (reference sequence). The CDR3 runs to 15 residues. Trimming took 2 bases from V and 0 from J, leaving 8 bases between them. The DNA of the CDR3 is TGTGCCAGCAGTTACGCCCAGGACTCTGGAAACACCATATATTTT. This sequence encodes CASSYAQDSGNTIYF.

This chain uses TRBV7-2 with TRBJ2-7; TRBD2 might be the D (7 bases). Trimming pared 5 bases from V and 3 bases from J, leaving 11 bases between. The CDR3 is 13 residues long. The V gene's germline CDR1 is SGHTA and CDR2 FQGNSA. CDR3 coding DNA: TGTGCCAGCAGCCCGAGGGGGGGCTACGAGCAGTACTTC. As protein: CASSPRGGYEQYF.

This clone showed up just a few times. The DNA of the CDR3 is TGTGCCAGCAGCTTAGGAGTGACAGGGTTTGTTGGGGCTTTCTTT. Translated, it gives CASSLGVTGFVGAFF. The chain recombines TRBV13 with TRBJ1-1, with 7 bases that match TRBD1. The ends lost 0 bases at V and 11 bases at J; junction bases unmatched: 12. CDR1 PRHDT and CDR2 FYEKMQ come from the germline V gene (reference sequence). The CDR3 length is 15 residues.

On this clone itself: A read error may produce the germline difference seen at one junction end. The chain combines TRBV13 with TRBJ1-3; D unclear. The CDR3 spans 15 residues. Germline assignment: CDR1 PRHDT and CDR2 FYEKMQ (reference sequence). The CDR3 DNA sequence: TGTGCCAGCAGCCTAGGTGGGAGCTCTGGAAACACCATATATTTT. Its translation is CASSLGGSSGNTIYF.

CDR3 region: CASSQDSRNTEAFF. The CDR3 DNA sequence: TGTGCCAGTAGTCAAGACAGTAGAAACACTGAAGCTTTCTTT. The chain couples TRBV19 to TRBJ1-1, with D possibly matching TRBD1 (5 bases). Germline assignment: CDR1 LNHDA and CDR2 SQIVND (reference sequence). The CDR3 is 14 residues long. V was trimmed by 5 bases and J by 2 bases, leaving 12 bases between them.

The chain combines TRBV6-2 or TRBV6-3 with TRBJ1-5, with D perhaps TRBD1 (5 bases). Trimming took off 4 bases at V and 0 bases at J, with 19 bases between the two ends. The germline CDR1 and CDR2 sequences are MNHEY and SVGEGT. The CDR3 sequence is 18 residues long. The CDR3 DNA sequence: TGTGCCAGCAGTTGGGGCAGAAAGAGTTCACATAGCAATCAGCCCCAGCATTTT. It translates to CASSWGRKSSHSNQPQHF.

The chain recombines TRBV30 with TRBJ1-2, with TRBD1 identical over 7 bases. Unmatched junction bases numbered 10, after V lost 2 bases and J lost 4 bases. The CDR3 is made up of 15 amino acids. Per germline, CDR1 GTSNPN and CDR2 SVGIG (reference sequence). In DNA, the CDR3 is TGTGCCTGGAGTTTACAGGGGACTCCGGGCTATGGCTACACCTTC. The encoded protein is CAWSLQGTPGYGYTF.

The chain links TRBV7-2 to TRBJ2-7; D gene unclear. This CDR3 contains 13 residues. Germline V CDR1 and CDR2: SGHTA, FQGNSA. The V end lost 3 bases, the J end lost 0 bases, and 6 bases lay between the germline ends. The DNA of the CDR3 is TGTGCCAGCAGCTTGGGCCGCTCCTACGAGCAGTACTTC. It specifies CASSLGRSYEQYF.

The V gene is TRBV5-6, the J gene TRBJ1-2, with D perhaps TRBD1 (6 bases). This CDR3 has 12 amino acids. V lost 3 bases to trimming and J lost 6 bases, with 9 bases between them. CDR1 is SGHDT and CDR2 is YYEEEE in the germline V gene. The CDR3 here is CASSWDTHGYTF. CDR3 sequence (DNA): TGTGCCAGCAGCTGGGACACTCATGGCTACACCTTC. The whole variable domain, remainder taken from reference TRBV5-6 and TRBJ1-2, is DAGVTQSPTHLIKTRGQQVTLRCSPKSGHDTVSWYQQALGQGPQFIFQYYEEEERQRGNFPDRFSGHQFPNYSSELNVNALLLGDSALYLCASSWDTHGYTFGSGTRLTVV.